The following is a T cell receptor (beta chain) sequence with its context. Its matching antigen is unknown. 13 Jbeta primers and 60 Vbeta primers were used for the PCR. The assay was immunoSEQ multiplex PCR, and TCRdb's table has in-frame clones only and misses some. The data hold about 160,000 clones, with under 80% observed a single time. The data stem from a study of cytomegalovirus exposure and HLA in healthy donors. Germline V CDR1 and CDR2: SNHLY, FYNNEI. The CDR3 is made up of 13 amino acids. V was shortened by 1 base and J by 14 bases, with 12 bases between the two germline ends. Study results and limitations: Analyzed later, association rates of TCRs varied across HLA loci, with DRB1 most and HLA-C fewest.

V gene TRBV2 combines with J gene TRBJ1-6; maybe TRBD1 (6 bases). The clonotype comes from a woman in her 30s in good health and CMV-seronegative. Input material: PBMCs. In nucleotides, the CDR3 is TGTGCCAGCAGTGAAGGGGACTACAGGGCCCTCCACTTT. It yields the protein CASSEGDYRALHF.